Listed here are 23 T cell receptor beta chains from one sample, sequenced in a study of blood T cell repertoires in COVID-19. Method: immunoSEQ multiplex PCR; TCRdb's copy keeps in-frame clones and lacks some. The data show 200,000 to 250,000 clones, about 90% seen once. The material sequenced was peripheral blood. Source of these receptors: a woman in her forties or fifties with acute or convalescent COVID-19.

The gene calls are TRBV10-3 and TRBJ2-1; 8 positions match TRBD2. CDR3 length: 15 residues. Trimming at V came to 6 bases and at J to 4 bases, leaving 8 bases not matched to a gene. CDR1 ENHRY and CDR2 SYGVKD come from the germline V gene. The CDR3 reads CAIRPRGGLYNEQFF. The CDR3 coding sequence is TGTGCCATCAGGCCTCGGGGGGGCCTTTACAATGAGCAGTTCTTC.

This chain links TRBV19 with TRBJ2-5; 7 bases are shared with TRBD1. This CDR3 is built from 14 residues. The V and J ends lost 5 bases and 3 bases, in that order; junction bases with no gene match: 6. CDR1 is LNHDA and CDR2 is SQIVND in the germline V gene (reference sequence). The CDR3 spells CASSHGQVEETQYF. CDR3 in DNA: TGTGCCAGTAGTCACGGACAGGTAGAAGAGACCCAGTACTTC.

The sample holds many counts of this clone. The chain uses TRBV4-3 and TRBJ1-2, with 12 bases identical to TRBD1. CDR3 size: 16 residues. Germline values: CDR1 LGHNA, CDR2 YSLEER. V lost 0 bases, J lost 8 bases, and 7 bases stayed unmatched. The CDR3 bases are TGCGCCAGCAGCCAAGAGTCGGGACAGGGGGCGCAGGGCTACACCTTC. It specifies CASSQESGQGAQGYTF.

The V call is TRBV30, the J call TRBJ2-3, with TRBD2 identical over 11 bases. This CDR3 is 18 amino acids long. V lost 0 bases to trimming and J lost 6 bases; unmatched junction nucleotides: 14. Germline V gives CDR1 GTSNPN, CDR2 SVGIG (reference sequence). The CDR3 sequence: CAWSVAPYSGRAGDTQYF. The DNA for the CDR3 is TGTGCCTGGAGTGTAGCCCCCTATAGCGGGAGGGCAGGTGATACGCAGTATTTT.

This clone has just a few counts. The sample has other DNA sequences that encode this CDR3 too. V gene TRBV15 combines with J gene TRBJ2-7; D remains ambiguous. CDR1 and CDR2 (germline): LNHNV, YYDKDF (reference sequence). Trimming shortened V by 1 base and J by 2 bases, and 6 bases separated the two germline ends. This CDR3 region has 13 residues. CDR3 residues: CATSRAGPYEQYF. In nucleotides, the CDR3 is TGTGCCACCAGCAGAGCTGGGCCCTACGAGCAGTACTTC.

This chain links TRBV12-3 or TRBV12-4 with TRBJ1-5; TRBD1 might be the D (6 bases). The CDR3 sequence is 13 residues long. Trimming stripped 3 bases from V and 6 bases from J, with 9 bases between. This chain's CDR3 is CASSFATGQPQHF. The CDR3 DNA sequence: TGTGCCAGCAGTTTCGCGACAGGTCAGCCCCAGCATTTT.

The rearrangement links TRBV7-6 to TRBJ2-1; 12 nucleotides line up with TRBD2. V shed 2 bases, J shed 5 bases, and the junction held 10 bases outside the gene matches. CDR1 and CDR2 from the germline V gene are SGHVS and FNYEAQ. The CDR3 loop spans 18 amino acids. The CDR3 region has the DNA TGTGCCAGCAGCTTATCCCTGGGACTAGCGGGTTATAACAATGAGCAGTTCTTC. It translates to CASSLSLGLAGYNNEQFF.

The DNA for the CDR3 is TGTGCCAGCGACAACCCTACAACTAATGAAAAACTGTTTTTT. Translation gives CASDNPTTNEKLFF. The chain uses TRBV19 and TRBJ1-4; D ambiguous. Trimming removed 9 bases at V and 0 bases at J, with 11 bases between. The CDR3 has 14 residues. CDR1 and CDR2 from the germline V gene are LNHDA and SQIVND (reference sequence).

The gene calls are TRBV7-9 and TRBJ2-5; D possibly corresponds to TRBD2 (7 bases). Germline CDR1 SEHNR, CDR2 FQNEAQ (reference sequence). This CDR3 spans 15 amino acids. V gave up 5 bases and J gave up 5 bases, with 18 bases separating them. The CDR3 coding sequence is TGTGCCAGCAGCCAGTTTCGGGGGGCCGGGGAGACCCAGTACTTC. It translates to CASSQFRGAGETQYF.

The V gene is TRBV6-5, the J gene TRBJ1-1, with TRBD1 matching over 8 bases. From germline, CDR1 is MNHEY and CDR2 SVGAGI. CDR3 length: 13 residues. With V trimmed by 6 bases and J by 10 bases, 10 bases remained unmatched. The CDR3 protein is CASSHPGGAGAFF. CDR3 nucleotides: TGTGCCAGCAGCCACCCAGGGGGCGCGGGAGCTTTCTTT.

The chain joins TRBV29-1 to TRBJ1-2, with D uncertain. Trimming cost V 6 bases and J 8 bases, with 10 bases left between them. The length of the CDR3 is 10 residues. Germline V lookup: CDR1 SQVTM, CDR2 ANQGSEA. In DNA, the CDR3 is TGCAGCGTCGAGGAGGACGGCTACACCTTC. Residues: CSVEEDGYTF.

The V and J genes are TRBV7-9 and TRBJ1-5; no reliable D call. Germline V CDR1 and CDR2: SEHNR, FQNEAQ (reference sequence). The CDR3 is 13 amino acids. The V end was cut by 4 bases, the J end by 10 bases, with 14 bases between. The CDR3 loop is CASSSTTVGPQHF. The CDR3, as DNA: TGTGCCAGCAGCTCAACCACGGTTGGTCCCCAGCATTTT.

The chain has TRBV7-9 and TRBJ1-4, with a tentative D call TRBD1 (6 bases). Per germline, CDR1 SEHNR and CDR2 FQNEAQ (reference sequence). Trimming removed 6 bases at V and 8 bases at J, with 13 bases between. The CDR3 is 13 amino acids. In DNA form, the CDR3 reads TGTGCCAGCAGTCGACAGGCCGGCGAAAAACTGTTTTTT. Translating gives CASSRQAGEKLFF.

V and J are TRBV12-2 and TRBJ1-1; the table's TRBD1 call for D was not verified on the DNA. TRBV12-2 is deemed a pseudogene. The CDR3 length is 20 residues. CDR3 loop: CASRLGSQTGTGCGETEAFF. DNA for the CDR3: TGTGCAAGTCGCTTAGGATCCCAGACAGGGACGGGTTGCGGCGAAACTGAAGCTTTCTTT.

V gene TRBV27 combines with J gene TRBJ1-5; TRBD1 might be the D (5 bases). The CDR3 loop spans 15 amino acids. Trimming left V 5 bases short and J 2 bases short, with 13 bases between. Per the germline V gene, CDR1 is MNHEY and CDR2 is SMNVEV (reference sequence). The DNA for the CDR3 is TGTGCCAGCAGTCCAAGGACAAATGGCAATCAGCCCCAGCATTTT. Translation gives CASSPRTNGNQPQHF.

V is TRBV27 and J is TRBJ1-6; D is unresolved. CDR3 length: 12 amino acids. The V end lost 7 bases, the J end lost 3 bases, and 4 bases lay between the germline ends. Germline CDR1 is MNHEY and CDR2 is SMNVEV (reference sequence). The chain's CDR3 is CASNSYNSPLHF. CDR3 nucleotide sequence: TGTGCCAGCAACAGCTATAATTCACCCCTCCACTTT.

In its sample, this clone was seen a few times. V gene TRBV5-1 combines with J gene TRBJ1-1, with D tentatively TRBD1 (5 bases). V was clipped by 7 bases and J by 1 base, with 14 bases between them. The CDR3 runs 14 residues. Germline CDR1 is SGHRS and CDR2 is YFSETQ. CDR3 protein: CASREGPGNTEAFF. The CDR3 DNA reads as TGCGCCAGCCGGGAGGGACCAGGGAACACTGAAGCTTTCTTT.

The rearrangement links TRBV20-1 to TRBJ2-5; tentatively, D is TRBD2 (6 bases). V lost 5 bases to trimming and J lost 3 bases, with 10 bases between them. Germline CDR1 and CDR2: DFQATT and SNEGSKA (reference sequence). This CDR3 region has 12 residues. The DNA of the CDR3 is TGCAGTGCTTGTGCTAGCGAAGAGACCCAGTACTTC. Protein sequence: CSACASEETQYF.

Here the CDR3 DNA reads TGTGCCAGCAGCCAGGGACAGCGAAGGGAGCTGTTTTTT. Translated, it gives CASSQGQRRELFF. V is TRBV3-1 (or the pseudogene TRBV3-2) and J is TRBJ2-2, with 7 bases fitting TRBD1. The CDR3 consists of 13 residues. The V segment lost 3 bases and the J segment 9 bases; nucleotides outside the gene matches: 4. Germline CDR1 LGHDT, CDR2 YNNKEL (reference sequence).

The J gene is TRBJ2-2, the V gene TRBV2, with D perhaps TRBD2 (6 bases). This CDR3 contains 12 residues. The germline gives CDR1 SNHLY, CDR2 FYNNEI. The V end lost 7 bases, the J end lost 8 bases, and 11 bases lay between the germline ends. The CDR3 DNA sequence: TGTGCCAGCAAGCTCGGGAGAGGGGAGCTGTTTTTT. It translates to CASKLGRGELFF.

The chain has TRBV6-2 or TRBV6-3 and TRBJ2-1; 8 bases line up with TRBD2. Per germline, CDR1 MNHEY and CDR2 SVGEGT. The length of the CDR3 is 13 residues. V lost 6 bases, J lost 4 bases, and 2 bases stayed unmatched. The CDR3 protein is CASSRGGYNEQFF. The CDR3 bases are TGTGCCAGCAGCCGCGGGGGGTACAATGAGCAGTTCTTC.

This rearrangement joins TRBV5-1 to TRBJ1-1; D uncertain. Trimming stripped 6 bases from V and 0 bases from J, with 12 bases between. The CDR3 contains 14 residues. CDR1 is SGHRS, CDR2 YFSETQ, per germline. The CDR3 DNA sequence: TGCGCCAGCACCCCGGGAGGCATGAACACTGAAGCTTTCTTT. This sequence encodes CASTPGGMNTEAFF.

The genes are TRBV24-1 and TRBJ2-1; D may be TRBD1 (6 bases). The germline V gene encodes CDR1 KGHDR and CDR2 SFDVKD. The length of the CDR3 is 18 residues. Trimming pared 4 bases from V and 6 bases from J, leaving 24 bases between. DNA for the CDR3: TGTGCCACCAGTGACTCAACCCTGAGCCGGGACACACTCAATGAGCAGTTCTTC. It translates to CATSDSTLSRDTLNEQFF.